This TCR beta chain is drawn from a study of T-cell reconstitution after alpha-beta-depleted transplantation in children. Unique molecular identifiers were incorporated into the prepared TCRbeta library. TCRdb processed the PCR reads anew with MiXCR; each CDR3 protein has one entry. The repertoire has about 610,000 distinct CDR3 sequences, under 12% of them found once; the top ten carry 4%. V trimming: 0 bases; J trimming: 6 bases; junction bases outside the gene matches: 13. The CDR3 sequence is 17 residues long. Germline loops: CDR1 SGHTA, CDR2 FQGNSA. This clonotype showed up many times. The sequence derives from a human donor who donated a stem cell graft to a child with acute myeloid leukemia. Sequencing used PBMCs from the stem cell graft donor, obtained from the stem cell graft. This rearrangement joins TRBV7-2 to TRBJ2-5; 7 bases align to TRBD2. The CDR3 region is CASSLATLAETKQTQYF. The CDR3 region has the DNA TGTGCCAGCAGCTTAGCGACCCTAGCGGAAACCAAGCAGACCCAGTACTTC.